Following are 3 T cell receptor beta chains from one sample sequenced in a study of neurological immune-mediated disorders. TCRdb itself ran the 5' RACE reads through MiXCR, one entry per CDR3 protein. The sample lists 50,000 to 65,000 distinct CDR3 sequences, more than 4% occurring once. The specimen was PBMCs. These receptors were taken from a woman in her forties or fifties with multiple sclerosis.

This clonotype was seen at least ten times. The rearrangement uses TRBV27 and TRBJ2-7; TRBD1 agrees at 7 bases. The germline gives CDR1 MNHEY, CDR2 SMNVEV (reference sequence). This CDR3 spans 14 amino acids. The V gene end was trimmed by 3 bases and the J gene end by 1 base; junction bases not matched to a gene: 3. The CDR3 nucleotides are TGTGCCAGCAGTTTTGTGGACAGGTCCTACGAGCAGTACTTC. This encodes CASSFVDRSYEQYF.

This sequence joins TRBV6-2 or TRBV6-3 and TRBJ2-7; D gene ambiguous. The germline gives CDR1 MNHEY, CDR2 SVGEGT. V shed 10 bases and J shed 4 bases, with 14 bases lying between them. The CDR3 extends over 12 amino acids. CDR3 nucleotides: TGTGCCACCCACGGAGCTCAGTACGAGCAGTACGTC. Translated, it gives CATHGAQYEQYV.

The chain has TRBV11-2 and TRBJ1-1, with D possibly being TRBD1 (5 bases). V dropped 3 bases and J dropped 8 bases, with 19 bases sitting between them. CDR3 length: 15 amino acids. The germline gives CDR1 SGHAT, CDR2 FQNNGV. The CDR3 bases are TGTGCCAGCAGCTTTTATAAGGGGTCACGATCCGAAGCTTTCTTT. The encoded protein is CASSFYKGSRSEAFF.